Sequencing of this TCR beta chain was carried out in a study of blood T cells in healthy people across ages. General study results and limits: More naive CD4+ cells and higher diversity were found in long-lived than in aged donors.

CDR1 is SGHDN and CDR2 is FVKESK in the germline V gene. Trimming removed 5 bases from V and 2 bases from J, with 12 bases in between. The CDR3 sequence is 14 residues long. On this clonotype itself: The antigen remains unidentified.

Isolated per sample were at least 7 million PBMCs. Each sample provided at least 6 micrograms of extracted total RNA. Using a J-beta primer mix together with a sample-barcoded 5' primer, a second PCR was run for roughly 6 to 12 cycles. TCRdb reprocessed the 5' RACE reads with MiXCR, giving one entry per CDR3 protein. The sample yields around 1,600,000 distinct CDR3 sequences, under 55% seen once. J is TRBJ2-5 and V is TRBV14; D may be TRBD1 (6 bases). This TCR was sampled from a woman in her late teens or twenties in good health. What was sequenced was blood. CDR3 DNA sequence: TGTGCCAGCAGCTCCAGACAGGCACAAGAGACCCAGTACTTC. It yields the protein CASSSRQAQETQYF.